Listed below are T cell receptor beta chains from one sample, sequenced in a study of blood T cell repertoires in COVID-19. TCRdb's table, derived via immunoSEQ multiplex PCR, lists solely in-frame clones and lacks some. The data show 130,000 to 150,000 clones, with 84% seen just once and about 7% held by the top ten. Sequenced: peripheral blood. The receptor source for this set is a woman in her 50s in a cohort sampled during active or convalescent COVID-19. The CDR3 runs from the conserved cysteine through the conserved F or W. The order of the fields is V gene, D gene, clone size, J gene, CDR3 DNA, CDR3 protein. D genes are given only for firm matches. Clone size is shown for a subset of rows, as once, few, many or a class of expanded clone.

TRBV3-1/TRBV3-2	TRBD2	.	TRBJ2-7	TGTGCCAGCAGCCAACTTCCACCCGGGACTAGGAGGTACGAGCAGTACTTC	CASSQLPPGTRRYEQYF
TRBV13	.	.	TRBJ1-2	TGTGCCAGCAGCTCTATCTATGGCTACACCTTC	CASSSIYGYTF
TRBV4-1	.	.	TRBJ1-5	TGCGCCAGCAGCCAGCCAATAACAGGGATGGGGCAGCCCCAGCATTTT	CASSQPITGMGQPQHF
TRBV12-3/TRBV12-4	.	.	TRBJ1-1	TGTGCCAGCAGTTTTGAGCCCCACACTGAAGCTTTCTTT	CASSFEPHTEAFF
TRBV18	.	once	TRBJ1-1	TGTGCCAGCTCTTTCGACTCTCGAGACACTGAAGCTTTCTTT	CASSFDSRDTEAFF
TRBV10-3	TRBD2	.	TRBJ2-5	TGTGCCATCACAGCCCGGGGGGACGCCAGGGAGACCCAGTACTTC	CAITARGDARETQYF
TRBV19	TRBD1	few	TRBJ2-1	TGTGCCAGTAGTGACCCCGGGACAGGGGGTAGGAATGAGCAGTTCTTC	CASSDPGTGGRNEQFF
TRBV11-2	TRBD1	.	TRBJ2-7	TGTGCCAGCAGCTCAGGGACAGGGGGCGCCTACGAGCAGTACTTC	CASSSGTGGAYEQYF
TRBV19	.	.	TRBJ1-2	TGTGCCAGTAGTATCGGGACTAGAGGCTACACCTTC	CASSIGTRGYTF
TRBV30	.	.	TRBJ1-1	TGTGCCTGGAGGTCCGGGAACACTGAAGCTTTCTTT	CAWRSGNTEAFF
TRBV4-3	.	.	TRBJ1-2	TGCGCCAGCAGCCATTACGACAGGCAAAGGCTCTTC	CASSHYDRQRLF
TRBV19	TRBD1	.	TRBJ1-2	TGTGCCAGTACCAGGACAGGAGTCAACTATGGCTACACCTTC	CASTRTGVNYGYTF
TRBV12-3/TRBV12-4	.	.	TRBJ2-2	TGTGCCAGCAGGGGGGCTCTGGGCGGGGAGCTGTTTTTT	CASRGALGGELFF
TRBV28	TRBD2	.	TRBJ2-7	TGTGCCAGCAGCTCCTATAGCGGGGGGGGGACCTACGAGCAGTACTTC	CASSSYSGGGTYEQYF
TRBV6-5	.	.	TRBJ1-2	TGTGCCAGCACTACAGCTAACTATGGCTACACCTTC	CASTTANYGYTF
TRBV7-3	TRBD1	.	TRBJ1-1	TGTGCCAGCAGTCAGACAGGGAGTGAAGCTTTCTTT	CASSQTGSEAFF
TRBV15	TRBD2	.	TRBJ2-4	TGTGCCACCAGCAGAGATCCGGCGGGGGGCCGAGGCGCCAAAAACATTCAGTACTTC	CATSRDPAGGRGAKNIQYF
TRBV19	.	few	TRBJ2-6	TGTGCCAGTAGTCAGTCGGGGGCCAACGTCCTGACTTTC	CASSQSGANVLTF
TRBV12-3/TRBV12-4	.	.	TRBJ1-1	TGTGCCAGCAGTTTAGCTAGGGGCCCTGAAGCTTTCTTT	CASSLARGPEAFF
TRBV5-6	.	.	TRBJ2-7	TGTGCCAGCAGCTTGCTTGGGGGCCAGTACGAGCAGTACTTC	CASSLLGGQYEQYF
TRBV19	TRBD1	.	TRBJ1-2	TGTGCCAGTAGGACAGGGGCGGTCGTTCGCGTCTCGGCTAACTATGGCTACACCTTC	CASRTGAVVRVSANYGYTF
TRBV6-5	TRBD1	.	TRBJ2-7	TGTGCCAGTAAGGGACAGGCCCTTTCGGGTGAGCAGTACTTC	CASKGQALSGEQYF
TRBV4-3	TRBD2	.	TRBJ2-1	TGCGCCAGCAGCCAGGTATGGGGACTAGCCCCCTACAATGAGCAGTTCTTC	CASSQVWGLAPYNEQFF
TRBV7-6	TRBD1	once	TRBJ1-1	TGTGCCAGCAGTTACGCCCGGGACAGGGGCTTTACTGAAGCTTTCTTT	CASSYARDRGFTEAFF
TRBV21-1	.	.	TRBJ2-5	TGTGCCAGCAGCCGAGACGCGGGAGCGTCGGGGGCCCAGTACTTC	CASSRDAGASGAQYF
TRBV10-2	TRBD1	.	TRBJ2-5	TGCGCCAGCAGTGGGGGGACAGGTTTTAGGGAGACCCAGTACTTC	CASSGGTGFRETQYF
TRBV7-3	TRBD2	.	TRBJ2-2	TGTGCCAGCAGCTTAAATGGCGGGGGGTACACCGGGGAGCTGTTTTTT	CASSLNGGGYTGELFF
TRBV2	TRBD1	.	TRBJ1-3	TGTGCCAGCAGTTGGGACAGCTCTGGAAACACCATATATTTT	CASSWDSSGNTIYF
TRBV3-1/TRBV3-2	.	.	TRBJ2-7	TGTGCCAGCAGCCAAAGCCCTGGCGGCTCCTACGAGCAGTACTTC	CASSQSPGGSYEQYF
TRBV7-7	TRBD2	.	TRBJ2-5	TGTGCTAGCAGCCCCGTATCGGGACTAGCTACTGGAGAGACCCAGTACTTC	CASSPVSGLATGETQYF
TRBV30	.	.	TRBJ1-2	TGTGCCTGGAGTCTGGGCCCGGAGGGCGGCTACACCTTC	CAWSLGPEGGYTF
TRBV11-2	.	.	TRBJ2-7	TGTGCCAGCAGCCCAGAGGTTGGACAGCCAGACCTTATGGAGCAGTACTTC	CASSPEVGQPDLMEQYF
TRBV3-1/TRBV3-2	.	.	TRBJ1-1	TGTGCCAGCAGCTACTCGGGGTCTGGTTCTGAAGCTTTCTTT	CASSYSGSGSEAFF
TRBV7-8	.	.	TRBJ1-2	TGTGCCAGCAGCCCTAGTTTGGATGGCTACACCTTC	CASSPSLDGYTF
TRBV2	.	.	TRBJ1-5	TGTGCCAGCATGGGCAGGGAGGGCAATCAGCCCCAGCATTTT	CASMGREGNQPQHF
TRBV5-4	.	few	TRBJ1-1	TGTGCCAGCACCCCACATGAGGAGGCGCCTGAAGCTTTCTTT	CASTPHEEAPEAFF
TRBV5-6	TRBD1	.	TRBJ2-7	TGTGCCAGCAGCTTGGGAAGGGGACAGGGGTTACACGAGCAGTACTTC	CASSLGRGQGLHEQYF
TRBV27	TRBD1	.	TRBJ2-7	TGTGCCAGCAGTTTCTCCGGACAGGACTACGAGCAGTACTTC	CASSFSGQDYEQYF
TRBV3-1/TRBV3-2	TRBD1	.	TRBJ1-2	TGTGCCAGCAGCCAAGGACAGGGGGAGGGCTACACCTTC	CASSQGQGEGYTF
TRBV6-2/TRBV6-3	.	.	TRBJ1-1	TGTGCCAGCAGTCCCGGAGTCCGCCCGAACACTGAAGCTTTCTTT	CASSPGVRPNTEAFF
TRBV3-1/TRBV3-2	.	.	TRBJ1-2	TGTGCCAGCAGCCCGGGACACGTCCAAGACGGCTACACCTTC	CASSPGHVQDGYTF
TRBV15	TRBD1	.	TRBJ1-5	TGTGCCACCAGCGTTCTCACAGGGGCCAATCAGCCCCAGCATTTT	CATSVLTGANQPQHF
TRBV7-3	TRBD1	.	TRBJ2-1	TGTGCCAGCAGGCGCGAGGGGACAGGGTCGAATGAGCAGTTCTTC	CASRREGTGSNEQFF